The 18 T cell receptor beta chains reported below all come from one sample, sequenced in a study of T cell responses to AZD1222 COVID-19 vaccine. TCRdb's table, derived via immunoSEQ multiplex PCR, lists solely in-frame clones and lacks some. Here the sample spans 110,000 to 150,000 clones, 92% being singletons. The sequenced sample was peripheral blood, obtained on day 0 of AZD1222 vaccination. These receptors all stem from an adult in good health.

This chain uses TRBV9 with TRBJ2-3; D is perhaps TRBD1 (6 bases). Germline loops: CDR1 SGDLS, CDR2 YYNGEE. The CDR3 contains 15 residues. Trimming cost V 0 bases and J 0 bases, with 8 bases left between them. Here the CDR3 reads CASSVVGASTDTQYF. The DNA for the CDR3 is TGTGCCAGCAGCGTAGTGGGGGCCAGCACAGATACGCAGTATTTT.

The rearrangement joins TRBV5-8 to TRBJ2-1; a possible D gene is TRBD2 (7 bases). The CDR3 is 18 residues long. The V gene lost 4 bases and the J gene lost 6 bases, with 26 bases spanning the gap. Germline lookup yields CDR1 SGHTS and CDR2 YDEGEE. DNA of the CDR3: TGTGCCAGCAGCCCAGCTATGGGTCGAGGCGGGGGCCTCAATGAGCAGTTCTTC. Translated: CASSPAMGRGGGLNEQFF. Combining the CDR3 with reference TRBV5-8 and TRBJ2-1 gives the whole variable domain EAGVTQSPTHLIKTRGQQATLRCSPISGHTSVYWYQQALGLGLQFLLWYDEGEERNRGNFPPRFSGRQFPNYSSELNVNALELEDSALYLCASSPAMGRGGGLNEQFFGPGTRLTVL.

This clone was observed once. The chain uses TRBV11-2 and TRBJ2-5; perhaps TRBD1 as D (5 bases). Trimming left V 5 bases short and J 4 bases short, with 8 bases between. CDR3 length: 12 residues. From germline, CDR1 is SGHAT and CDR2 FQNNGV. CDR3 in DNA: TGTGCCAGCAGCCAAAGGGGAGAGACCCAGTACTTC. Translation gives CASSQRGETQYF.

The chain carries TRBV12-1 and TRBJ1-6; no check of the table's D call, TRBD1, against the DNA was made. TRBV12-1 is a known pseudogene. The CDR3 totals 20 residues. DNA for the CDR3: TGTGCCAGCAGCTCCGCCGGGACAGAAGACTCAAGCTCCTATAATTCACCCCTCCACTTT. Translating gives CASSSAGTEDSSSYNSPLHF.

CDR3 coding DNA: TGTGCCAGCGCCCCGGGGTACCCCTCAACCTACGAGCAGTACTTC. Amino acids: CASAPGYPSTYEQYF. The chain is built from TRBV7-8 and TRBJ2-7, with D possibly being TRBD2 (5 bases). Germline V gives CDR1 SGHVS, CDR2 FQNEAQ. The CDR3 spans 15 residues. The V gene lost 8 bases and the J gene lost 2 bases, with 19 bases spanning the gap.

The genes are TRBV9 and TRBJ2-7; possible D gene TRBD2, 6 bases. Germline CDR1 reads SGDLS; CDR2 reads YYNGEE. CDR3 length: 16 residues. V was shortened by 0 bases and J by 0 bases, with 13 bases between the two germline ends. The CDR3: CASSVGETRSSYEQYF. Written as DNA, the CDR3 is TGTGCCAGCAGCGTAGGTGAGACTAGGAGCTCCTACGAGCAGTACTTC.

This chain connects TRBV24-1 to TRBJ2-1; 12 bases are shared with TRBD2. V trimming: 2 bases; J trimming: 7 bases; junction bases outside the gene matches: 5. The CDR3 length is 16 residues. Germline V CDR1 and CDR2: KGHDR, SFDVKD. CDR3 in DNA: TGTGCCACCAGTGATTGGACTAGCGGGACGGGGAATGAGCAGTTCTTC. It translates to CATSDWTSGTGNEQFF.

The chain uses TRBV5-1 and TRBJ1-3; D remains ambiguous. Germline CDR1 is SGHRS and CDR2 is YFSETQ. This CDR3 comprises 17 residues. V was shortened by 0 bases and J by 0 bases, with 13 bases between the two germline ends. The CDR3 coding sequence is TGCGCCAGCAGCTTGGACGGCAGGCCAAACTCTGGAAACACCATATATTTT. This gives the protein CASSLDGRPNSGNTIYF.

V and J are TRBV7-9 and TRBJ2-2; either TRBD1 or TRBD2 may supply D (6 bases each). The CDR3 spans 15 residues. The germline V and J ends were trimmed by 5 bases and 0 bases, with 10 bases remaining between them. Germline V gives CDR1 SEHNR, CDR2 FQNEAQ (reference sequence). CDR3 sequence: CASSHRGANTGELFF. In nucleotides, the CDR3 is TGTGCCAGCAGCCATAGGGGGGCGAACACCGGGGAGCTGTTTTTT. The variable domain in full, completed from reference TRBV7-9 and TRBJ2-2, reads DTGVSQNPRHKITKRGQNVTFRCDPISEHNRLYWYRQTLGQGPEFLTYFQNEAQLEKSRLLSDRFSAERPKGSFSTLEIQRTEQGDSAMYLCASSHRGANTGELFFGEGSRLTVL.

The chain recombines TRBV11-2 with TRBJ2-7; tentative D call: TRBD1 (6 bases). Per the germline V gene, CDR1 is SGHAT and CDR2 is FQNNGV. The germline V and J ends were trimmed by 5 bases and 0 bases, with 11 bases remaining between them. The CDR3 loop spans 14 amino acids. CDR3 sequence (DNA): TGTGCCAGCAGCGCCTGGGACAACTCCTACGAGCAGTACTTC. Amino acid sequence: CASSAWDNSYEQYF.

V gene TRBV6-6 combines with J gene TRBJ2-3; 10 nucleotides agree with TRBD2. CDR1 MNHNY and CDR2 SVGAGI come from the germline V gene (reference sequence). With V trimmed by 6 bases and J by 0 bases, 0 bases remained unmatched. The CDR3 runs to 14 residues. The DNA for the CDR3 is TGTGCCAGCAGGACTAGCGGGAGCACAGATACGCAGTATTTT. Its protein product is CASRTSGSTDTQYF.

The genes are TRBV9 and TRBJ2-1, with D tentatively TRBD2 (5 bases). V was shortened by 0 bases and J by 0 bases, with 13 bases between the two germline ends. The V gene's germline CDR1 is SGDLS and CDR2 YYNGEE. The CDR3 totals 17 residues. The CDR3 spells CASSVAGRGSSYNEQFF. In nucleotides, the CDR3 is TGTGCCAGCAGCGTAGCAGGACGAGGGAGCTCCTACAATGAGCAGTTCTTC.

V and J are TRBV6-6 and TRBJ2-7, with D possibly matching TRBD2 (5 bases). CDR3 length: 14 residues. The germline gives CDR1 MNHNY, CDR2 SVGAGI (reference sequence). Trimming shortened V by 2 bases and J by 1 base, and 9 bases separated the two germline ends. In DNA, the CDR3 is TGTGCCAGCAGTTACGCAGCGGCATCCTACGAGCAGTACTTC. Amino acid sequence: CASSYAAASYEQYF.

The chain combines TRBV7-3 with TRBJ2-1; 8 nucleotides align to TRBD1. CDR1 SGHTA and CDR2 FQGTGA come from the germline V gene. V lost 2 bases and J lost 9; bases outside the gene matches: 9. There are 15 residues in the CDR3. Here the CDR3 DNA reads TGTGCCAGCAGCTTAGGGAATGACAGGGGTGGTGAGCAGTTCTTC. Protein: CASSLGNDRGGEQFF.

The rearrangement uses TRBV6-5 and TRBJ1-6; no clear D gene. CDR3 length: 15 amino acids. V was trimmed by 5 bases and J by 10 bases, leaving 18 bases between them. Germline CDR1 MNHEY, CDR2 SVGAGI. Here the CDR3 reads CASSPNESLRSPLHF. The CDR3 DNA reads TGTGCCAGCAGTCCTAACGAATCGTTACGGTCACCCCTCCACTTT.

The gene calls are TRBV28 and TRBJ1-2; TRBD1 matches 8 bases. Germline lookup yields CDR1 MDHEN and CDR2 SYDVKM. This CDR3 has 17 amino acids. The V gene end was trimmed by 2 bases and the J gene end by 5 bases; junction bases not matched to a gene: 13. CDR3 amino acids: CASSLLLQTGAGYGYTF. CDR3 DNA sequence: TGTGCCAGCAGTTTACTACTCCAGACAGGGGCAGGATATGGCTACACCTTC.

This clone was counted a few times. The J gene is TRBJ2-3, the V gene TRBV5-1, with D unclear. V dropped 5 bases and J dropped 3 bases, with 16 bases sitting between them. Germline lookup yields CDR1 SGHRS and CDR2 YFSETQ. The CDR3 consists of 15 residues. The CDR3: CASSPPLPRTDTQYF. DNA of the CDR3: TGCGCCAGCAGTCCGCCGCTGCCCCGGACAGATACGCAGTATTTT. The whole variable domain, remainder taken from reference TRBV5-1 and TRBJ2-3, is KAGVTQTPRYLIKTRGQQVTLSCSPISGHRSVSWYQQTPGQGLQFLFEYFSETQRNKGNFPGRFSGRQFSNSRSEMNVSTLELGDSALYLCASSPPLPRTDTQYFGPGTRLTVL.

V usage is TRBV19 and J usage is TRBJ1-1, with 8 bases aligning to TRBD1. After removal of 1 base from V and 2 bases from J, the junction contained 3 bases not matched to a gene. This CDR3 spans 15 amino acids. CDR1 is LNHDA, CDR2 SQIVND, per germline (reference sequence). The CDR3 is CASSIGTGINTEAFF. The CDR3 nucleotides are TGTGCCAGTAGTATAGGGACAGGGATCAACACTGAAGCTTTCTTT.